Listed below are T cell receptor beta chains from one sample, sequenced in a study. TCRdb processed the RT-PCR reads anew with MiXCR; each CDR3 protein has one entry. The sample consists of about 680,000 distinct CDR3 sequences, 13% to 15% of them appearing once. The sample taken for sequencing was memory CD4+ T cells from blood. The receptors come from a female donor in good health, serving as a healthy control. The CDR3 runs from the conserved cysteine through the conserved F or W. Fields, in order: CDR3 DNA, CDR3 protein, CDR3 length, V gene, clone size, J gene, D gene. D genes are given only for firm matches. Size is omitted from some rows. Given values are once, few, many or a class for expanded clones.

cdr3_nt: TGTGCCAGCAGCGAAAATCAGGGGGTCGCGGGCACTTTT
cdr3_aa: CASSENQGVAGTF
cdr3_length: 13
v_call: TRBV7-2
clone_size: few
j_call: TRBJ1-6
d_call: TRBD1

cdr3_nt: TGCAGCGCCAAAAGCGGGCAAGAGACCCAGTACTTC
cdr3_aa: CSAKSGQETQYF
cdr3_length: 12
v_call: TRBV29-1
clone_size: many
j_call: TRBJ2-5
d_call: .

cdr3_nt: TGTGCCATCAGTGATATTCGGGGGGCCGATCAGCCCCAGCATTTT
cdr3_aa: CAISDIRGADQPQHF
cdr3_length: 15
v_call: TRBV10-3
clone_size: few
j_call: TRBJ1-5
d_call: .

cdr3_nt: TGTGCCAGCAGCTTAGTGGGGGGTGTCGATGGCTACACCTTC
cdr3_aa: CASSLVGGVDGYTF
cdr3_length: 14
v_call: TRBV7-6
clone_size: .
j_call: TRBJ1-2
d_call: .

cdr3_nt: TGTGCCAGCATCGAAGGGACAGGGATTTCCTACGAGCAGTACTTC
cdr3_aa: CASIEGTGISYEQYF
cdr3_length: 15
v_call: TRBV11-2
clone_size: .
j_call: TRBJ2-7
d_call: TRBD1

cdr3_nt: TGTGCCAGCAGCTTAGTGACAGACAATCAGCCCCAGCATTTT
cdr3_aa: CASSLVTDNQPQHF
cdr3_length: 14
v_call: TRBV7-9
clone_size: .
j_call: TRBJ1-5
d_call: .

cdr3_nt: TGCAGCGTTGAAGACAATAAGGCAGGGGGATACAATGAGCAGTTCTTC
cdr3_aa: CSVEDNKAGGYNEQFF
cdr3_length: 16
v_call: TRBV29-1
clone_size: many
j_call: TRBJ2-1
d_call: TRBD1

cdr3_nt: TGTGCCAGCAGTCCCCGACTAGCGGGAGGGGATACGCAGTATTTT
cdr3_aa: CASSPRLAGGDTQYF
cdr3_length: 15
v_call: TRBV12-3/TRBV12-4
clone_size: many
j_call: TRBJ2-3
d_call: TRBD2

cdr3_nt: TGTGCCAGCAGCCAGAAGGGGGTTCGAGAGACCCAGTACTTC
cdr3_aa: CASSQKGVRETQYF
cdr3_length: 14
v_call: TRBV5-4
clone_size: .
j_call: TRBJ2-5
d_call: .

cdr3_nt: TGTGCCAGCAGACCGACAGTGGGAGATGGCTACACCTTC
cdr3_aa: CASRPTVGDGYTF
cdr3_length: 13
v_call: TRBV12-3/TRBV12-4
clone_size: many
j_call: TRBJ1-2
d_call: .

cdr3_nt: TGCAGTGCTAGGGAGGTCGTCACTGAAGCTTTCTTT
cdr3_aa: CSAREVVTEAFF
cdr3_length: 12
v_call: TRBV20-1
clone_size: few
j_call: TRBJ1-1
d_call: .

cdr3_nt: TGCAGTGCGAATCGGGGCGATAATCAGCCCCAGCATTTT
cdr3_aa: CSANRGDNQPQHF
cdr3_length: 13
v_call: TRBV20-1
clone_size: few
j_call: TRBJ1-5
d_call: .

cdr3_nt: TGTGCCATCAGTGAGTCCCTTCAGGGGGCTGGGGCCAACGTCCTGACTTTC
cdr3_aa: CAISESLQGAGANVLTF
cdr3_length: 17
v_call: TRBV10-3
clone_size: few
j_call: TRBJ2-6
d_call: TRBD1

cdr3_nt: TGTGCCAGCAGTTTGCCCGGGAGGGCTCGGGAGCAGTACTTC
cdr3_aa: CASSLPGRAREQYF
cdr3_length: 14
v_call: TRBV28
clone_size: .
j_call: TRBJ2-7
d_call: TRBD2

cdr3_nt: TGTGCCAGCAGCCAAACAGGGGAAGGCTACAATGAGCAGTTCTTC
cdr3_aa: CASSQTGEGYNEQFF
cdr3_length: 15
v_call: TRBV3-1
clone_size: .
j_call: TRBJ2-1
d_call: TRBD1

cdr3_nt: TGTGCCAGCAGCCCCGCCGGGCAGCCTTTAACAGATACGCAGTATTTT
cdr3_aa: CASSPAGQPLTDTQYF
cdr3_length: 16
v_call: TRBV9
clone_size: .
j_call: TRBJ2-3
d_call: .

cdr3_nt: TGTGCCAGCAGTCGGGGTGGGTCCGGGGAGCTGTTTTTT
cdr3_aa: CASSRGGSGELFF
cdr3_length: 13
v_call: TRBV12-3/TRBV12-4
clone_size: few
j_call: TRBJ2-2
d_call: .

cdr3_nt: TGCGCCAGCAGCTTGGCACAGGGGGGAAAACTGTTTTTT
cdr3_aa: CASSLAQGGKLFF
cdr3_length: 13
v_call: TRBV5-1
clone_size: few
j_call: TRBJ1-4
d_call: TRBD1

cdr3_nt: TGTGCCAGCAGCTTAGGGGTCGGGTTGAGTAATGAGCAGTTCTTC
cdr3_aa: CASSLGVGLSNEQFF
cdr3_length: 15
v_call: TRBV7-2
clone_size: many
j_call: TRBJ2-1
d_call: .

cdr3_nt: TGTGCCAGCAACTCCGTTGACAGGGGTGAGCAGTTCTTC
cdr3_aa: CASNSVDRGEQFF
cdr3_length: 13
v_call: TRBV7-9
clone_size: few
j_call: TRBJ2-1
d_call: TRBD1

cdr3_nt: TGTGCCAGCAGTTTATCGTGGACTAGCGGGAAGGGTGAGCAGTTCTTC
cdr3_aa: CASSLSWTSGKGEQFF
cdr3_length: 16
v_call: TRBV27
clone_size: .
j_call: TRBJ2-1
d_call: TRBD2

cdr3_nt: TGCAGTGCTAGAGTAGCAGCCATTGAAGCTTTCTTT
cdr3_aa: CSARVAAIEAFF
cdr3_length: 12
v_call: TRBV20-1
clone_size: .
j_call: TRBJ1-1
d_call: .

cdr3_nt: TGTGCCAGCAGCGTAGGGGCCCCCTCCGGGACAGGTCCTTTCTCTAACACCGGGGAGCTGTTTTTT
cdr3_aa: CASSVGAPSGTGPFSNTGELFF
cdr3_length: 22
v_call: TRBV9
clone_size: .
j_call: TRBJ2-2
d_call: TRBD1

cdr3_nt: TGTGCCAGCAGTGAGTGGGAGGTAGGGAAGGAGACCCAGTACTTC
cdr3_aa: CASSEWEVGKETQYF
cdr3_length: 15
v_call: TRBV25-1
clone_size: few
j_call: TRBJ2-5
d_call: .

cdr3_nt: TGTGCCAGCACCCCACAGGGAGAATCCTACAATGAGCAGTTCTTC
cdr3_aa: CASTPQGESYNEQFF
cdr3_length: 15
v_call: TRBV6-6
clone_size: many
j_call: TRBJ2-1
d_call: .

cdr3_nt: TGTGCCAGCAGCAGGCACAGGGGTAACACTGAAGCTTTCTTT
cdr3_aa: CASSRHRGNTEAFF
cdr3_length: 14
v_call: TRBV7-9
clone_size: many
j_call: TRBJ1-1
d_call: TRBD1

cdr3_nt: TGTGCCAGCAGCTCGAAGGGGGGACAGGGCAAGAACACTGAAGCTTTCTTT
cdr3_aa: CASSSKGGQGKNTEAFF
cdr3_length: 17
v_call: TRBV7-9
clone_size: few
j_call: TRBJ1-1
d_call: TRBD1

cdr3_nt: TGTGCCAGCAGCTTAGTACACTCCACTAGCACAGATACGCAGTATTTT
cdr3_aa: CASSLVHSTSTDTQYF
cdr3_length: 16
v_call: TRBV7-8
clone_size: few
j_call: TRBJ2-3
d_call: .

cdr3_nt: TGTGCCAGCAGCCCCCAAATTGAGACGCAGTATTTT
cdr3_aa: CASSPQIETQYF
cdr3_length: 12
v_call: TRBV7-9
clone_size: .
j_call: TRBJ2-3
d_call: .

cdr3_nt: TGTGCCAGCAGCTTGGACAGGGGCAACGAGCAGTACTTC
cdr3_aa: CASSLDRGNEQYF
cdr3_length: 13
v_call: TRBV7-2
clone_size: few
j_call: TRBJ2-7
d_call: TRBD1

cdr3_nt: TGTGCCAGCTCACCCGGGACAGGGTACTCTGGGGCCAACGTCCTGACTTTC
cdr3_aa: CASSPGTGYSGANVLTF
cdr3_length: 17
v_call: TRBV18
clone_size: few
j_call: TRBJ2-6
d_call: TRBD1

cdr3_nt: TGTGCCAGCAGTTTATACTGGCAGACTGAGGCTTTCTTT
cdr3_aa: CASSLYWQTEAFF
cdr3_length: 13
v_call: TRBV12-3/TRBV12-4
clone_size: .
j_call: TRBJ1-1
d_call: .

cdr3_nt: TGTGCCAGCAGTTTACTCCCCTCTAGCGGGGCTAACAATGAGCAGTTCTTC
cdr3_aa: CASSLLPSSGANNEQFF
cdr3_length: 17
v_call: TRBV12-3/TRBV12-4
clone_size: few
j_call: TRBJ2-1
d_call: TRBD2

cdr3_nt: TGTGCCAGCAGCTTATCGACAGGACAGAACACTGAAGCTTTCTTT
cdr3_aa: CASSLSTGQNTEAFF
cdr3_length: 15
v_call: TRBV9
clone_size: few
j_call: TRBJ1-1
d_call: .

cdr3_nt: TGCAGTGCTAGGACTAGCGGGGTACCCGGTGAGCAGTTCTTC
cdr3_aa: CSARTSGVPGEQFF
cdr3_length: 14
v_call: TRBV20-1
clone_size: few
j_call: TRBJ2-1
d_call: TRBD2

cdr3_nt: TGTGCCAGCAGCTTACAGGGGCTCTCTGGGGCCAACGTCCTGACTTTC
cdr3_aa: CASSLQGLSGANVLTF
cdr3_length: 16
v_call: TRBV5-5
clone_size: .
j_call: TRBJ2-6
d_call: TRBD1

cdr3_nt: TGTGCCAGCAGGCCGCCAGACAGGGGGCTTTTTAGCACCACAGATACGCAGTATTTT
cdr3_aa: CASRPPDRGLFSTTDTQYF
cdr3_length: 19
v_call: TRBV27
clone_size: many
j_call: TRBJ2-3
d_call: TRBD1

cdr3_nt: TGTGCCAGCAGCCCGCATTCGGGAGCGGGTCAAGAGACCCAGTACTTC
cdr3_aa: CASSPHSGAGQETQYF
cdr3_length: 16
v_call: TRBV7-2
clone_size: many
j_call: TRBJ2-5
d_call: .

cdr3_nt: TGCGCCAGCAGGGGGGACTCCTTCTGGAGTGAGCAGTTCTTC
cdr3_aa: CASRGDSFWSEQFF
cdr3_length: 14
v_call: TRBV5-1
clone_size: few
j_call: TRBJ2-1
d_call: .

cdr3_nt: TGTGCCAGCAGCTTCTCAGACAGGAACACTGAAGCTTTCTTT
cdr3_aa: CASSFSDRNTEAFF
cdr3_length: 14
v_call: TRBV9
clone_size: .
j_call: TRBJ1-1
d_call: .

cdr3_nt: TGCAGTGCCTACGGACCCGACAGGCGAGCCAAAAACATTCAGTACTTC
cdr3_aa: CSAYGPDRRAKNIQYF
cdr3_length: 16
v_call: TRBV20-1
clone_size: few
j_call: TRBJ2-4
d_call: .

cdr3_nt: TGTGCCAGCAGTTTAAATGCGGGGGACACTGAAGCTTTCTTT
cdr3_aa: CASSLNAGDTEAFF
cdr3_length: 14
v_call: TRBV12-3/TRBV12-4
clone_size: few
j_call: TRBJ1-1
d_call: .